These 11 T cell receptor beta chains share one sample of origin, sequenced in a study of vaccination effects on CD4 cells after COVID-19. Only in-frame clones appear in the TCRdb table, and some are missing; sequencing was by immunoSEQ multiplex PCR. In the table there are 30,000 to 40,000 clones, 82% of which are singletons. Cells that had been cultured for approximately ten days were the source of isolated CD4+ T cells. These receptors are not linked to any known antigen. The sequenced sample was CD4+ T cells from PBMCs cultured without peptide, obtained before COVID-19 vaccination. The receptor set was obtained from a human donor who received a COVID-19 vaccine.

This clone was recorded only once. The J gene is TRBJ2-5, the V gene TRBV2; no firm D call. The CDR3 is 13 amino acids. The V and J ends lost 4 bases and 0 bases respectively, with 6 bases between them. Germline CDR1 reads SNHLY; CDR2 reads FYNNEI. In nucleotides, the CDR3 is TGTGCCAGCAGTGTACTCGACCAAGAGACCCAGTACTTC. Amino acids: CASSVLDQETQYF.

CDR3 in amino acids: CASSVRLGGYTF. For the CDR3, the DNA is TGTGCCAGCAGTGTGAGGCTCGGGGGCTACACCTTC. The chain uses TRBV2 and TRBJ1-2; no reliable D call. V gave up 4 bases and J gave up 8 bases, with 11 bases separating them. The CDR3 loop spans 12 amino acids. In germline, CDR1 is SNHLY, CDR2 FYNNEI.

This chain joins TRBV19 and TRBJ1-5; tentative D call: TRBD1 (5 bases). The V end lost 10 bases, the J end lost 7 bases, and 14 bases lay between the germline ends. The germline gives CDR1 LNHDA, CDR2 SQIVND (reference sequence). This CDR3 comprises 12 residues. The CDR3 nucleotides are TGTGCCACAGGGAGGAATGTGCAGCCCCAGCATTTT. It codes for CATGRNVQPQHF.

The chain uses TRBV7-9 and TRBJ1-5; D is unresolved. This CDR3 is built from 13 residues. V was shortened by 4 bases and J by 2 bases, with 6 bases between the two germline ends. Per the germline V gene, CDR1 is SEHNR and CDR2 is FQNEAQ (reference sequence). Written as DNA, the CDR3 is TGTGCCAGCAGCTCGTCCGGCAATCAGCCCCAGCATTTT. It codes for CASSSSGNQPQHF.

This CDR3 reads CASSIGTGWTEAFF. CDR3 DNA sequence: TGCGCCAGCAGCATCGGGACAGGTTGGACTGAAGCTTTCTTT. V is TRBV5-1 and J is TRBJ1-1; 8 nucleotides line up with TRBD1. Germline loops: CDR1 SGHRS, CDR2 YFSETQ. This CDR3 has 14 residues. After removal of 4 bases from V and 5 bases from J, the junction contained 7 bases not matched to a gene. Based on the CDR3 plus reference TRBV5-1 and TRBJ1-1, the full variable domain is KAGVTQTPRYLIKTRGQQVTLSCSPISGHRSVSWYQQTPGQGLQFLFEYFSETQRNKGNFPGRFSGRQFSNSRSEMNVSTLELGDSALYLCASSIGTGWTEAFFGQGTRLTVV.

V and J are TRBV2 and TRBJ2-1, with TRBD1 as a possible D gene (5 bases). CDR1 is SNHLY, CDR2 FYNNEI, per germline. The CDR3 is 14 amino acids. Trimming pared 8 bases from V and 4 bases from J, leaving 15 bases between. The CDR3 sequence: CASRQTAPYNEQFF. CDR3 nucleotides: TGTGCCAGCCGACAGACAGCCCCTTACAATGAGCAGTTCTTC.

This clone was picked up a small number of times. CDR3 sequence reads: CASSLVSGNQETQYF. The CDR3 DNA is TGTGCCAGCAGCTTAGTCTCGGGAAACCAAGAGACCCAGTACTTC. The chain carries TRBV7-9 and TRBJ2-5, with D perhaps TRBD2 (5 bases). Germline V gene sequence: CDR1 SEHNR, CDR2 FQNEAQ (reference sequence). V was cut by 1 base and J by 0 bases, with 9 bases left in between. This CDR3 region has 15 residues.

The gene calls are TRBV5-8 and TRBJ2-3; the D call may be TRBD1 or TRBD2 (5 bases each). The V end was cut by 7 bases, the J end by 2 bases, with 14 bases between. The CDR3 is 14 amino acids. Germline CDR1 is SGHTS and CDR2 is YDEGEE. The CDR3 bases are TGTGCCAGCCCGGGGACGGCACTCACAGATACGCAGTATTTT. The encoded protein is CASPGTALTDTQYF.

The sample holds a few counts of this clone. V usage is TRBV5-1 and J usage is TRBJ1-1; TRBD1 agrees at 12 bases. V shed 4 bases, J shed 3 bases, and the junction held 16 bases outside the gene matches. Germline V gives CDR1 SGHRS, CDR2 YFSETQ. This CDR3 spans 19 amino acids. CDR3 nucleotide sequence: TGCGCCAGCAGCCCGACGCCGGCGGGGACAGGGGGCGAGGACACTGAAGCTTTCTTT. Translated: CASSPTPAGTGGEDTEAFF.

The chain has TRBV7-8 and TRBJ2-7; D is undetermined. The CDR3 spans 13 residues. The V end lost 1 base, the J end lost 6 bases, and 10 bases lay between the germline ends. Looked up from germline, CDR1 is SGHVS and CDR2 is FQNEAQ. The CDR3, as DNA: TGTGCCAGCAGCTTAGTCCCCTTCGTCGAGCAGTACGTC. Encoded protein: CASSLVPFVEQYV.

The rearrangement joins TRBV9 to TRBJ1-4; a possible D gene is TRBD1 (5 bases). The CDR3 covers 15 residues. V was cut by 4 bases and J by 6 bases, with 16 bases left in between. Germline V gene lookup returns CDR1 SGDLS and CDR2 YYNGEE. CDR3 protein: CASSLMGLIDEKLFF. In DNA, the CDR3 is TGTGCCAGCAGCCTAATGGGGCTGATAGATGAAAAACTGTTTTTT.